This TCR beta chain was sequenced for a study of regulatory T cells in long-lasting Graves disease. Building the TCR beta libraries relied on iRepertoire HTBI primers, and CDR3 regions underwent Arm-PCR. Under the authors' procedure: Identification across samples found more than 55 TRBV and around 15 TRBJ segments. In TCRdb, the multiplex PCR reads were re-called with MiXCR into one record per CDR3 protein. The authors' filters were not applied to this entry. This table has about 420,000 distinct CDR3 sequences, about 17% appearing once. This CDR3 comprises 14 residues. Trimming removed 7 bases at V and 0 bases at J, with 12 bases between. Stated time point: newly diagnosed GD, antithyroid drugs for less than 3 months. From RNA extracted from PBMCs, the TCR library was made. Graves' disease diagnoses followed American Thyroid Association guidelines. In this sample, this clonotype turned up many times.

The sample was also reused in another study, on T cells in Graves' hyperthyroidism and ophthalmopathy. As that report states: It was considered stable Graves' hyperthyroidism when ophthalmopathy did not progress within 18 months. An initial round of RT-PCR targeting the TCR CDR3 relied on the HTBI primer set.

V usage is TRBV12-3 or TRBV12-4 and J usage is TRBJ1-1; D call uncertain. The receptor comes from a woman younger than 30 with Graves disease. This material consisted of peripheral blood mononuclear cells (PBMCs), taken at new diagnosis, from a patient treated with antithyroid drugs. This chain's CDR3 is CASNFRRLNTEAFF. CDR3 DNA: TGTGCCAGCAACTTCAGGAGGTTGAACACTGAAGCTTTCTTT.